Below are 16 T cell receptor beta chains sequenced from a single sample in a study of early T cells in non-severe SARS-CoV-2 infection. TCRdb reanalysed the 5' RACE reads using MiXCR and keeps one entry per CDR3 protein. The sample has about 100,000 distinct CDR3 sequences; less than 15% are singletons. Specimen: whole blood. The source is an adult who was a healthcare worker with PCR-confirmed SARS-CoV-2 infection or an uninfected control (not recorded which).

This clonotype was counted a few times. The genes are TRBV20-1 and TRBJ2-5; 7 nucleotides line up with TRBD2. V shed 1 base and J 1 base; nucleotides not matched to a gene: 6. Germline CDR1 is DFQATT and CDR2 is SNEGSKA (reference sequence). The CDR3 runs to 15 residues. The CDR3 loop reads CSARVFGGGQETQYF. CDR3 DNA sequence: TGCAGTGCTAGAGTGTTTGGCGGGGGCCAAGAGACCCAGTACTTC.

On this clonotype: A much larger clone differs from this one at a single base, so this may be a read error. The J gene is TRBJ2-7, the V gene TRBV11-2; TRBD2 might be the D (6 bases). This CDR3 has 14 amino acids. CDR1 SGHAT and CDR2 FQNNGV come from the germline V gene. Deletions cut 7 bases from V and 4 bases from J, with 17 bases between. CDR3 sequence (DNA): TGTGCCAGCATCTCCTTAGCGGACCAATACGAGCAGTACTTC. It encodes CASISLADQYEQYF.

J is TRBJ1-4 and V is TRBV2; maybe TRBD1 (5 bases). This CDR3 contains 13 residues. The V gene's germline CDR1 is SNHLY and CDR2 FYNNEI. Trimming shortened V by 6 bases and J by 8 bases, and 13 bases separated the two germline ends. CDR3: CASSLGTEEKLFF. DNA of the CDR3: TGTGCCAGCAGCCTTGGGACTGAAGAAAAACTGTTTTTT.

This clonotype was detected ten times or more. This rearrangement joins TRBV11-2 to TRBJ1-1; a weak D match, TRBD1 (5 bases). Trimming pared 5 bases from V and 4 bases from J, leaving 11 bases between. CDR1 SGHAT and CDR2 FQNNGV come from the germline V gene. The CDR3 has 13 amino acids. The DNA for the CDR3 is TGTGCCAGCAGCCGGGACTGGAGCACTGAAGCTTTCTTT. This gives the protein CASSRDWSTEAFF.

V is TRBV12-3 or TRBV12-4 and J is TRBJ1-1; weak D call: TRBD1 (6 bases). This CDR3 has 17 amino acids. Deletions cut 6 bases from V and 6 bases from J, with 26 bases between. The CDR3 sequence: CASSRSRDRGLYSEAFF. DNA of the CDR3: TGTGCCAGCAGCAGATCTAGGGATCGGGGGCTATATTCTGAAGCTTTCTTT.

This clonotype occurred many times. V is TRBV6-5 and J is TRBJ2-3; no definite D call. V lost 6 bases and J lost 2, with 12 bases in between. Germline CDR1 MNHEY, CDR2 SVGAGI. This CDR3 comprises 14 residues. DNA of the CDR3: TGTGCCAGCAGGGCGGACGGAACCACAGATACGCAGTATTTT. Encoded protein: CASRADGTTDTQYF.

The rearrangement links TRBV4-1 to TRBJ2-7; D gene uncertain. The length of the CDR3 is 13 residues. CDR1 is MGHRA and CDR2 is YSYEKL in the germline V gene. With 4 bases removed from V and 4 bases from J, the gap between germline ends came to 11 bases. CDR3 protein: CASSRSDGYEQYF. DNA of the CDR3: TGCGCCAGCAGCCGATCGGACGGATACGAGCAGTACTTC.

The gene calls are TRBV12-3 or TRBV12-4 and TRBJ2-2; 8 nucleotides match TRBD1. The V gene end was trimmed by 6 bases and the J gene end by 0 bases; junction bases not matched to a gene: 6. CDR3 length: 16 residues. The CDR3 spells CASSPRGQANTGELFF. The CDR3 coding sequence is TGTGCCAGCAGCCCCCGGGGACAGGCGAACACCGGGGAGCTGTTTTTT.

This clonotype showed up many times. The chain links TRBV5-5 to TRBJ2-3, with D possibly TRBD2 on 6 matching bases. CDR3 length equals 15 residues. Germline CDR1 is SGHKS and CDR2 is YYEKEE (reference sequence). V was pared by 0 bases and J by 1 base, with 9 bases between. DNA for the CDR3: TGTGCCAGCAGCTTGGCGTGCGGGGGCACAGATACGCAGTATTTT. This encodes CASSLACGGTDTQYF.

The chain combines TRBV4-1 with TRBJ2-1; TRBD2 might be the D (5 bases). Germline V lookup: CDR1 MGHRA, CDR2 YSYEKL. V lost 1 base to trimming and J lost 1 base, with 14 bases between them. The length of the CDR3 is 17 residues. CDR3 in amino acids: CASSQGGPSSSYNEQFF. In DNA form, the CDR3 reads TGCGCCAGCAGCCAAGGAGGGCCTTCGAGTTCCTACAATGAGCAGTTCTTC.

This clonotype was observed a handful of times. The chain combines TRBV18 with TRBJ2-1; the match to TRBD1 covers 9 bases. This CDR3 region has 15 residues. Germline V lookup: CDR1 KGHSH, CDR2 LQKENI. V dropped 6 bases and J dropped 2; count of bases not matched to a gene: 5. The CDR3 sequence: CASSRGQGTYNEQFF. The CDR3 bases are TGTGCCAGCTCTCGAGGACAGGGGACCTACAATGAGCAGTTCTTC.

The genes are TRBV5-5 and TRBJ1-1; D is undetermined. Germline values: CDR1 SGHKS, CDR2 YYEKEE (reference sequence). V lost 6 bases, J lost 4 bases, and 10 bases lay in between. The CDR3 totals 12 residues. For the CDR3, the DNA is TGTGCCAGCACCACAGCGTTCACTGAAGCTTTCTTT. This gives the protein CASTTAFTEAFF.

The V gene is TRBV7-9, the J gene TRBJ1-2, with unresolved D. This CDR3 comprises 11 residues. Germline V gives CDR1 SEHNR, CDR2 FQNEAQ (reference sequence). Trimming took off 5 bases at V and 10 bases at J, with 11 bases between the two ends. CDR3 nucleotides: TGTGCCAGCAGCCCCGACATCATCTACACCTTC. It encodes CASSPDIIYTF.

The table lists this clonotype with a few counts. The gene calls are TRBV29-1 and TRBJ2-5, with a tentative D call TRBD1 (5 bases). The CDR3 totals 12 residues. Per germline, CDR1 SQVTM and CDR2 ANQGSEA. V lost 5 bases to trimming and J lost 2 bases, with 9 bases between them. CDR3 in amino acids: CSVTGQQETQYF. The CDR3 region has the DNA TGCAGCGTTACAGGACAACAAGAGACCCAGTACTTC.

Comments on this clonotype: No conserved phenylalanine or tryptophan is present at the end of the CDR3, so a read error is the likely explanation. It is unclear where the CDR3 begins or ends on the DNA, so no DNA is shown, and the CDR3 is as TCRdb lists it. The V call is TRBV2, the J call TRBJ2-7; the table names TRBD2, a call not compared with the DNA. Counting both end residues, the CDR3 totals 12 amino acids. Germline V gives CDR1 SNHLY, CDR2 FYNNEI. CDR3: CASSPRSSSSTS.

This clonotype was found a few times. CDR3 coding DNA: TGTGCCAGCAGATCAGGGAACAGAGCTTTCTTT. It codes for CASRSGNRAFF. This chain joins TRBV12-3 or TRBV12-4 and TRBJ1-1, with D possibly being TRBD1 (5 bases). There are 11 residues in the CDR3. With 6 bases removed from V and 10 bases from J, the gap between germline ends came to 12 bases.